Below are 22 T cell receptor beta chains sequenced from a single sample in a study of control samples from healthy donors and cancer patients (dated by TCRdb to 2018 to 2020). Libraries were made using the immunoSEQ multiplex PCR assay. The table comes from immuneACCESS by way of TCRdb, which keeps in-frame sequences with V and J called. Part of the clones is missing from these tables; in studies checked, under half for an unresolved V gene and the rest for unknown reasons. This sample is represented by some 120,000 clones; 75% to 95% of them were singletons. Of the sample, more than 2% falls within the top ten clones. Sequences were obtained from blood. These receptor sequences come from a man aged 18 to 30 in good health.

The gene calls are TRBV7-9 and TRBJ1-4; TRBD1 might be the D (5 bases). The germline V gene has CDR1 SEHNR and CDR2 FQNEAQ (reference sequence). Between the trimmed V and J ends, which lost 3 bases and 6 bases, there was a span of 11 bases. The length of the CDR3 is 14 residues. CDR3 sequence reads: CASSFTGTYEKLFF. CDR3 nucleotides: TGTGCCAGCAGCTTCACCGGGACCTATGAAAAACTGTTTTTT.

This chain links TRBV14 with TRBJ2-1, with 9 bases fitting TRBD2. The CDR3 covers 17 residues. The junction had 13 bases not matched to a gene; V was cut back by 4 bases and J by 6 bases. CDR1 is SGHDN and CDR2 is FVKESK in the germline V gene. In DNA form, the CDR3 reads TGTGCCAGCAGCCGCGACGGAGCGGGAGGAGTTTCCAATGAGCAGTTCTTC. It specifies CASSRDGAGGVSNEQFF.

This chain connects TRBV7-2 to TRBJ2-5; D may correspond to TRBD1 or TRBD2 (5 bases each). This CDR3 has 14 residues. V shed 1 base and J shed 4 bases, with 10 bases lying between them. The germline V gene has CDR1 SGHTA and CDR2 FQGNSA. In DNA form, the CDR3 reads TGTGCCAGCAGCTTAGACGGGGCCAGAGAGACCCAGTACTTC. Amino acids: CASSLDGARETQYF.

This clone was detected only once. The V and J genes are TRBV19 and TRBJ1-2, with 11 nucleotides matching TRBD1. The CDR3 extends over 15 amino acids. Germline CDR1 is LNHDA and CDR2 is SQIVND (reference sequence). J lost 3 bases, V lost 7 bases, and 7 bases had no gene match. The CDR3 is CASTLRGQGDYGYTF. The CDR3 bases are TGTGCCAGTACCCTACGGGGACAGGGGGACTATGGCTACACCTTC. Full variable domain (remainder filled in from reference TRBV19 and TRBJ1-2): DGGITQSPKYLFRKEGQNVTLSCEQNLNHDAMYWYRQDPGQGLRLIYYSQIVNDFQKGDIAEGYSVSREKKESFPLTVTSAQKNPTAFYLCASTLRGQGDYGYTFGSGTRLTVV.

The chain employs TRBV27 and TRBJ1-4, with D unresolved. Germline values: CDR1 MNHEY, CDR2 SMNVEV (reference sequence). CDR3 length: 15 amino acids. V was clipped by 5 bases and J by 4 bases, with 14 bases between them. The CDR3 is CASSPTWGHNEKLFF. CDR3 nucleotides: TGTGCCAGCAGTCCTACATGGGGTCATAATGAAAAACTGTTTTTT. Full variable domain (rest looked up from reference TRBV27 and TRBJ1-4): EAQVTQNPRYLITVTGKKLTVTCSQNMNHEYMSWYRQDPGLGLRQIYYSMNVEVTDKGDVPEGYKVSRKEKRNFPLILESPSPNQTSLYFCASSPTWGHNEKLFFGSGTQLSVL.

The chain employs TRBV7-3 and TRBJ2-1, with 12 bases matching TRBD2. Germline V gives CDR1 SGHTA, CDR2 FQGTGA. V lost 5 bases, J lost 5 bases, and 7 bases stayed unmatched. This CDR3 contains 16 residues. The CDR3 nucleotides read TGTGCCAGCAGCCCAAGGACTAGCGGGGATAACAATGAGCAGTTCTTC. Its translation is CASSPRTSGDNNEQFF.

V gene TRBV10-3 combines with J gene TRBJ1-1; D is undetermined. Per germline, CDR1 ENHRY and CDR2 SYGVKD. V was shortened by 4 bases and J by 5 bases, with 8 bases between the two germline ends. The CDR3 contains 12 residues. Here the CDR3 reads CAISGGSTEAFF. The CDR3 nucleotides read TGTGCCATCAGTGGTGGGTCTACTGAAGCTTTCTTT.

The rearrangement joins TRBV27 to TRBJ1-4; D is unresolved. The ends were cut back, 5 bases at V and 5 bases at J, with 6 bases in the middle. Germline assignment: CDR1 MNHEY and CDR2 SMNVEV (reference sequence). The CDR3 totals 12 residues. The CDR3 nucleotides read TGTGCCAGCAGTCACCCCAATGAAAAACTGTTTTTT. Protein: CASSHPNEKLFF.

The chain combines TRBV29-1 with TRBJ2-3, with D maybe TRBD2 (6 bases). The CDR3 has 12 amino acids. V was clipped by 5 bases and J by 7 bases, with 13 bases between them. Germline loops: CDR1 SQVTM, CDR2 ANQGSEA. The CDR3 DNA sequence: TGCAGCGTTCGGTGGCGGGGCCATACGCAGTATTTT. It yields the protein CSVRWRGHTQYF.

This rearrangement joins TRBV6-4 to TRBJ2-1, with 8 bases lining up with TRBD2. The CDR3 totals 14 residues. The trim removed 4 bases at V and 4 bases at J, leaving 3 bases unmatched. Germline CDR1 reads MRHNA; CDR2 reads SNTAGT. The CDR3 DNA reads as TGTGCCAGCAGTGCAATAGCGGGATACAATGAGCAGTTCTTC. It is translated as CASSAIAGYNEQFF.

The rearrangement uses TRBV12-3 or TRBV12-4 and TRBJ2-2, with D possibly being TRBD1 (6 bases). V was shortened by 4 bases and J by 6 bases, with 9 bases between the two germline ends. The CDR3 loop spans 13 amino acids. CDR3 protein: CASSYRQAGELFF. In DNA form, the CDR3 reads TGTGCCAGCAGTTACCGACAGGCCGGGGAGCTGTTTTTT.

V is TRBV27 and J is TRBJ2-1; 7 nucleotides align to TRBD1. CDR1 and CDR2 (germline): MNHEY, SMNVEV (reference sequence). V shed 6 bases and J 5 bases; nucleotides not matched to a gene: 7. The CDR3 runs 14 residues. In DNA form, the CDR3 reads TGTGCCAGCAGCCTATCCAGGGGGAACAATGAGCAGTTCTTC. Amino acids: CASSLSRGNNEQFF.

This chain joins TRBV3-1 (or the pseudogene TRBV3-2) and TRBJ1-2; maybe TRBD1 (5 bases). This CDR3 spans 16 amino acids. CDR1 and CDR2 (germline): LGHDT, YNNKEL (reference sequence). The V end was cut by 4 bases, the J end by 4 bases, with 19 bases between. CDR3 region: CASSPKVRGTSYGYTF. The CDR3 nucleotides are TGTGCCAGCAGCCCAAAGGTTCGAGGGACCAGCTATGGCTACACCTTC.

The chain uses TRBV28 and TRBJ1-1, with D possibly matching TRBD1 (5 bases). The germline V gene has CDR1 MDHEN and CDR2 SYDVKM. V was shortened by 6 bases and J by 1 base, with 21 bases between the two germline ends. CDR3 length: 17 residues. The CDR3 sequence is CASSPPSEQEQNTEAFF. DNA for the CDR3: TGTGCCAGCAGCCCTCCGTCAGAACAGGAACAGAACACTGAAGCTTTCTTT.

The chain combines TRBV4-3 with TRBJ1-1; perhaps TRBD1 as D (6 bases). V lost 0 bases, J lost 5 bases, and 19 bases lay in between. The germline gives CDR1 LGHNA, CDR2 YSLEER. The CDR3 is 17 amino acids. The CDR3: CASSQDSTGFWKTEAFF. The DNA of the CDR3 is TGCGCCAGCAGCCAAGATTCGACAGGTTTTTGGAAAACTGAAGCTTTCTTT.

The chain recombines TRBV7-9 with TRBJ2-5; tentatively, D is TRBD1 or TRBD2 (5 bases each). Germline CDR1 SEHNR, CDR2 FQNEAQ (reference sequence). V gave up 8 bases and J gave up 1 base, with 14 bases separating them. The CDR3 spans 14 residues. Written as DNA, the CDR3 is TGTGCCAGCGGGGCAGGGACCCCCCAAGAGACCCAGTACTTC. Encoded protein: CASGAGTPQETQYF.

The CDR3 sequence: CASSFFSTGELFF. CDR3 sequence (DNA): TGTGCCAGCAGTTTTTTTTCCACCGGGGAGCTGTTTTTT. J is TRBJ2-2 and V is TRBV27; no clear D gene. CDR1 MNHEY and CDR2 SMNVEV come from the germline V gene (reference sequence). Trimming removed 3 bases from V and 4 bases from J, with 6 bases in between. This CDR3 is built from 13 residues.

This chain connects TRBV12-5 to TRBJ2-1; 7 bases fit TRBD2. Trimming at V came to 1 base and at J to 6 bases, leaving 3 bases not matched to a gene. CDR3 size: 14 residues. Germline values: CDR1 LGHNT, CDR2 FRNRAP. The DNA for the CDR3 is TGTGCTAGTGGTTTGGCCCGACTAGCCAATGAGCAGTTCTTC. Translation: CASGLARLANEQFF.

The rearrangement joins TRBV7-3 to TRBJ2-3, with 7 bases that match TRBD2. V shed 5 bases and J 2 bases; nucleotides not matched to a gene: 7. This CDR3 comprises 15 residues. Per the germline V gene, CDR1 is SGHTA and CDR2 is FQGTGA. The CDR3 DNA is TGTGCCAGCAGCCAGACGGGACTATCCACAGATACGCAGTATTTT. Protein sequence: CASSQTGLSTDTQYF.

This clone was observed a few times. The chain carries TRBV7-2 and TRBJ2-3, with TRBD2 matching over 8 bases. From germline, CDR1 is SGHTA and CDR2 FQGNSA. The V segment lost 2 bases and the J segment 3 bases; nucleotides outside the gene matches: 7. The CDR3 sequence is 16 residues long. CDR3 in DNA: TGTGCCAGCAGCTTAAACGGGGGGGCCATTACAGATACGCAGTATTTT. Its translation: CASSLNGGAITDTQYF.

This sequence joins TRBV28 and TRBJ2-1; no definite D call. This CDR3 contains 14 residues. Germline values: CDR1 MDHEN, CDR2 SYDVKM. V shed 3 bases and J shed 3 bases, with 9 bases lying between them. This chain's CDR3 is CASSLGWLYNEQFF. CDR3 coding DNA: TGTGCCAGCAGTTTGGGTTGGCTCTACAATGAGCAGTTCTTC.

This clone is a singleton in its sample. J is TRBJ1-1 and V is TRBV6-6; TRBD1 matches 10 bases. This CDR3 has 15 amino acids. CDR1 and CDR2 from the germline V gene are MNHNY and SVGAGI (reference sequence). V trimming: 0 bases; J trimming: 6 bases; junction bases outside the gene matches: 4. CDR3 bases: TGTGCCAGCAGTTACTCCGACAGGGGGCATTCTGAAGCTTTCTTT. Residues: CASSYSDRGHSEAFF.